This TCR beta chain was found in a study of blood T cell repertoires in COVID-19 (dated by TCRdb to the early 2020s). Background on the whole study: Samples covering the acute and convalescent phases of COVID-19 were provided by collaborators in the United States, Italy and Spain. The repertoires were made available in a free public database intended to serve as a resource for research on the immune response to SARS-CoV-2. The prospective study material was composed of cDNA or gDNA derived from T cells, B-cell-depleted T cells, or PBMCs. Samples were obtained from the ongoing ImmuneRACE study (first 160 participants) and from about 1,300 subjects provided by 6 global collaborators. A de-identified subject ID, COVID-19 status, age in years and sex were almost always included in the sample metadata. Where available, HLA class I and class II types were taken from metadata supplied by the sample provider and were not determined by assay-based typing. Deeply sampled blood TCRbeta repertoires from subjects exposed to, actively infected with, or recovered from COVID-19 were included in the dataset. The paper as a whole reports these results and caveats: The quantity of clinical and demographic metadata differed by source and by participant and was supplied without curation.

The CDR3 holds 17 amino acids from the cysteine to the phenylalanine. Solely the CDR3 DNA is kept, with 51 bases framed from the first base. V has 3 bases trimmed and J has 3 bases trimmed; junction bases matching no gene number 13. Taken from the germline V gene, the CDR1 and CDR2 loops are LGHNA and YNFKEQ. TCRbeta CDR3 regions were amplified from genomic DNA using the immunoSEQ Assay, a bias-controlled multiplex PCR. The paper's processing steps were these. The number of nucleated cells in each sample was estimated from the amplification of reference gene primers within the assay. To quantify the absolute abundance of each unique TCRbeta CDR3 rearrangement, sequence reads were collapsed and filtered. For each sample, productive Simpson clonality was calculated as the square root of Simpson's diversity index across productive rearrangements. This immuneACCESS table, as held by TCRdb, lists in-frame sequences with V and J called but not all clones. Of the missing ones, under half trace to an unresolved V gene in checked studies; the others have no known cause. That table supplies the V and J calls and clone size; D and trimming were determined from the DNA. Counted in this sample were roughly 69,000 clones; around nine tenths of them appeared once. The top ten hold about 6.6% of the sample.

About this clone: Its antigen specificity is not known. No much larger clone is present one base from it, and per-base qualities are unavailable.

The collaborating institutions used their own protocols to collect whole blood in K2EDTA tubes. For TCRbeta analysis, collaborators shipped samples as frozen whole blood, isolated PBMCs, or DNA extracted from either of those sample types. The sample comprised peripheral blood. The TCR sequence derives from a man aged 45 to 65 with active COVID-19. The V and J genes are TRBV4-2 and TRBJ1-1, and 7 junction bases match TRBD1. The bases read TGTGCCAGCAGCCAGTCCCTGGGCGCAGGGGGGTACACTGAAGCTTTCTTT. Its protein is CASSQSLGAGGYTEAFF.